This is a list of T cell receptor beta chains from one sample in a study of T cell changes during pregnancy in multiple sclerosis. Assay: immunoSEQ multiplex PCR; the TCRdb copy retains only in-frame clones and omits some. The sample has about 50,000 clones, roughly 94% seen once. The sample was CD4+ T cells from peripheral blood mononuclear cells, taken in the third trimester of pregnancy. These receptors came from a female donor with multiple sclerosis, enrolled in a pregnancy study. The CDR3 runs from the conserved cysteine through the conserved F or W. The D gene is left open where the match is weak. Expanded clones are given a class, and other clones once, few, many or no size at all.

d_gene,abundance,j_gene,v_gene,CDR3nt,CDR3aa
TRBD2,-,TRBJ2-1,TRBV25-1,TGTGCCAGCAGTGAATTTGGGACTAGCGGGAGTTACAATGAGCAGTTCTTC,CASSEFGTSGSYNEQFF
TRBD2,-,TRBJ2-3,TRBV5-4,TGTGCCAGCAGCTTCAGGACTAGCGGGGGGGCCTTTACAGATACGCAGTATTTT,CASSFRTSGGAFTDTQYF
TRBD1,-,TRBJ1-5,TRBV2,TGTGCCAGCAGTCCGGACAGGGTCAATCAGCCCCAGCATTTT,CASSPDRVNQPQHF
-,-,TRBJ2-7,TRBV6-1,TGTGCCAGCAGTTTAGACTACGAGCAGTACTTC,CASSLDYEQYF
-,once,TRBJ2-3,TRBV5-4,TGTGCCAGCAGCTTGGTTCAGGGCCCAGATACGCAGTATTTT,CASSLVQGPDTQYF
TRBD1,few,TRBJ1-1,TRBV5-1,TGCGCCAGCAGCCAAGGACAGGAGCAGACTGAAGCTTTCTTT,CASSQGQEQTEAFF
-,once,TRBJ1-5,TRBV18,TGTGCCAGCTCACCAAGCAATAGCAATCAGCCCCAGCATTTT,CASSPSNSNQPQHF
-,-,TRBJ1-1,TRBV10-3,TGTGCCATCGTGGAACAGGGATCGTCCGACGCTTTCTTT,CAIVEQGSSDAFF
TRBD2,few,TRBJ2-1,TRBV14,TGTGCCAGCAGCCAAGTACCGGGACTAGCAAAGTTCAATGAGCAGTTCTTC,CASSQVPGLAKFNEQFF
TRBD2,-,TRBJ2-1,TRBV10-3,TGTGCCATCAGCGCCACTAGCGGGGGGGACAATGAGCAGTTCTTC,CAISATSGGDNEQFF
-,-,TRBJ1-2,TRBV5-1,TGCGCCAGCAGCTTGGCGGAGGGCTCCAACTATGGCTACACCTTC,CASSLAEGSNYGYTF
TRBD1,-,TRBJ1-1,TRBV10-3,TGTGCCATCAGGTCCGCACGACAGGGGGGCGTTGAAGCTTTCTTT,CAIRSARQGGVEAFF
TRBD1,-,TRBJ1-4,TRBV5-5,TGTGCCAGCAGCAATGGCGAACAGGGGGGAACTAATGAAAAACTGTTTTTT,CASSNGEQGGTNEKLFF
TRBD2,-,TRBJ2-1,TRBV19,TGTGCCAGTAGTAAGGGGGCGGGGGGGCAAGAGCAGTTCTTC,CASSKGAGGQEQFF
-,once,TRBJ1-5,TRBV28,TGTGCCAGCAATGTTCTGCCCCAGCATTTT,CASNVLPQHF
-,-,TRBJ2-2,TRBV5-1,TGCGCCAGCAGCTTATTTATAGGAGCCGGGGAGCTGTTTTTT,CASSLFIGAGELFF